This TCR beta chain was profiled in a study of radiation and T cells in renal cell carcinoma. On this clone: Its matching antigen is unknown.

CDR1 is LGHNA and CDR2 is YSLEER in the germline V gene. The CDR3 runs to 14 residues. V was trimmed by 1 base and J by 0 bases, leaving 7 bases between them. Regarding time point: blood 4 weeks post-SBRT, at nephrectomy. Treatment here: 15 Gy SBRT to primary tumor, nephrectomy 4 weeks later. Study-wide findings and caveats: Pretreatment tumor biopsies were lacking, so baseline clonotypes are unknown. Top tumor clonotypes rose in blood 2 weeks post-radiation, then contracted.

Clones were read by immunoSEQ multiplex PCR, and TCRdb kept only the in-frame ones, dropping some. Among 150,000 to 200,000 clones listed, 88% were seen once. The material sequenced was blood, taken from a patient whose treatment included radiotherapy and nephrectomy. This rearrangement joins TRBV4-3 to TRBJ2-7; D remains ambiguous. The TCR comes from a woman in her 50s with renal cell carcinoma. The CDR3 is CASSQGVGSYEQYF. CDR3 DNA: TGCGCCAGCAGCCAAGGGGTGGGCTCCTACGAGCAGTACTTC.